The 26 T cell receptor beta chains given below trace back to one sample, sequenced in a study of T cells in Graves' hyperthyroidism and ophthalmopathy. RNA transcripts served as the template for amplifying TCR beta CDR3 regions. The HTBI primer set served for first-round RT-PCR of the TCR CDR3. TCRdb reanalysed the multiplex PCR reads using MiXCR and keeps one entry per CDR3 protein. This sample has under 400,000 distinct CDR3 sequences, with about 13% found just once. The sample comprised blood. These receptors were collected from a woman under 30 with Graves' hyperthyroidism.

This clonotype was found once. This rearrangement joins TRBV15 to TRBJ1-5; 7 nucleotides align to TRBD1. This CDR3 is built from 16 residues. Germline V lookup: CDR1 LNHNV, CDR2 YYDKDF (reference sequence). With V trimmed by 0 bases and J by 5 bases, 7 bases remained unmatched. This CDR3 is CATSRDQGQFDQPQHF. Written as DNA, the CDR3 is TGTGCCACCAGCAGAGATCAGGGACAGTTCGATCAGCCCCAGCATTTT.

In its sample, this clonotype was seen many times. The V gene is TRBV30, the J gene TRBJ1-2; D gene ambiguous. V dropped 4 bases and J dropped 4 bases, with 13 bases sitting between them. Germline CDR1 is GTSNPN and CDR2 is SVGIG (reference sequence). The CDR3 has 13 amino acids. The CDR3 protein is CAWNWGGPYGYTF. As DNA, the CDR3 is TGTGCCTGGAACTGGGGAGGGCCCTATGGCTACACCTTC. Drawing the rest from reference TRBV30 and TRBJ1-2, the complete variable domain is SQTIHQWPATLVQPVGSPLSLECTVEGTSNPNLYWYRQAAGRGLQLLFYSVGIGQISSEVPQNLSASRPQDRQFILSSKKLLLSDSGFYLCAWNWGGPYGYTFGSGTRLTVV.

In its sample, this clonotype was seen many times. The chain combines TRBV3-1 with TRBJ2-7; tentatively, D is TRBD2 (6 bases). CDR1 and CDR2 (germline): LGHDT, YNNKEL (reference sequence). Trimming cost V 1 base and J 1 base, with 11 bases left between them. The CDR3 spans 15 residues. The CDR3 is CASSQVPRGSYEQYF. The CDR3 nucleotides read TGTGCCAGCAGCCAAGTTCCCCGGGGGTCCTACGAGCAGTACTTC.

The table lists this clonotype with many counts. The gene calls are TRBV12-3 or TRBV12-4 and TRBJ1-2; tentatively, D is TRBD1 (6 bases). The CDR3 length is 12 residues. V was clipped by 5 bases and J by 5 bases, with 9 bases between them. The CDR3 DNA reads as TGTGCCAGCAGTCAGCAGGGGTATGGCTACACCTTC. It translates to CASSQQGYGYTF.

This clonotype was counted many times. The chain is built from TRBV7-8 and TRBJ2-1, with a tentative D call TRBD2 (5 bases). Trimming stripped 1 base from V and 2 bases from J, with 12 bases between. CDR1 SGHVS and CDR2 FQNEAQ come from the germline V gene. This CDR3 is built from 16 residues. The CDR3, as DNA: TGTGCCAGCAGCTTAGTACTAGGGAGCACCTACAATGAGCAGTTCTTC. This translates into CASSLVLGSTYNEQFF. Using reference TRBV7-8 and TRBJ2-1 for the parts outside the CDR3, the full variable domain is GAGVSQSPRYKVAKRGQDVALRCDPISGHVSLFWYQQALGQGPEFLTYFQNEAQLDKSGLPSDRFFAERPEGSVSTLKIQRTQQEDSAVYLCASSLVLGSTYNEQFFGPGTRLTVL.

This clonotype was counted at least ten times. The chain joins TRBV10-3 to TRBJ2-5; D is possibly TRBD2 (6 bases). Germline CDR1 ENHRY, CDR2 SYGVKD. CDR3 length: 16 residues. With 0 bases removed from V and 4 bases from J, the gap between germline ends came to 15 bases. CDR3 region: CAISESGGALRETQYF. CDR3 nucleotides: TGTGCCATCAGTGAGTCGGGGGGAGCCCTTCGAGAGACCCAGTACTTC.

The genes are TRBV6-1 and TRBJ1-1; perhaps TRBD1 as D (5 bases). V gave up 8 bases and J gave up 11 bases, with 15 bases separating them. The length of the CDR3 is 11 residues. Germline V gene sequence: CDR1 MNHNS, CDR2 SASEGT. CDR3 nucleotide sequence: TGTGCCAGCGGCGGGGCTAGGGGCGCTTTCTTT. Translated: CASGGARGAFF.

This clonotype has ten or more counts. The chain joins TRBV7-2 to TRBJ2-1, with 7 bases identical to TRBD1. The germline CDR1 and CDR2 sequences are SGHTA and FQGNSA. The junction had 4 bases not matched to a gene; V was cut back by 1 base and J by 4 bases. The CDR3 contains 15 residues. CDR3 nucleotides: TGTGCCAGCAGCTTAGATAGGGGGCATTACAATGAGCAGTTCTTC. This translates into CASSLDRGHYNEQFF.

The table lists this clonotype with many counts. The V gene is TRBV15, the J gene TRBJ1-5; D is undetermined. Looked up from germline, CDR1 is LNHNV and CDR2 is YYDKDF (reference sequence). The V and J ends lost 2 bases and 0 bases respectively, with 8 bases between them. This CDR3 comprises 15 residues. The CDR3 loop is CATSRTLYSNQPQHF. The CDR3 DNA follows: TGTGCCACCAGCAGAACGCTTTATAGCAATCAGCCCCAGCATTTT.

This clonotype was counted ten times or more. The chain has TRBV6-5 and TRBJ1-5; D ambiguous. The germline V and J ends were trimmed by 0 bases and 4 bases, with 10 bases remaining between them. Germline-derived CDR1 and CDR2 are MNHEY and SVGAGI. The CDR3 length is 15 residues. The CDR3 nucleotides are TGTGCCAGCAGTTACTCGATGCGGGCGAATCAGCCCCAGCATTTT. Translation: CASSYSMRANQPQHF.

The table lists this clonotype with a few counts. The J gene is TRBJ1-5, the V gene TRBV19, with D possibly TRBD1 on 5 matching bases. V gave up 7 bases and J gave up 5 bases, with 15 bases separating them. Germline assignment: CDR1 LNHDA and CDR2 SQIVND (reference sequence). The CDR3 runs to 14 residues. CDR3 loop: CASNDSPIHQPQHF. CDR3 coding DNA: TGTGCCAGTAATGACAGTCCGATCCATCAGCCCCAGCATTTT.

This clonotype was detected many times. The chain uses TRBV27 and TRBJ1-2, with D perhaps matching TRBD1 (6 bases). V lost 3 bases and J 7 bases, leaving 12 bases between the germline ends. Germline CDR1 MNHEY, CDR2 SMNVEV (reference sequence). This CDR3 has 13 residues. CDR3 coding DNA: TGTGCCAGCAGTTTTGGGGGGGCGCTTGGCTACACCTTC. Its protein is CASSFGGALGYTF.

This clonotype came up many times. The V call is TRBV6-1, the J call TRBJ1-5; no clear D gene. Germline CDR1 and CDR2: MNHNS and SASEGT. The CDR3 has 17 residues. With 4 bases removed from V and 2 bases from J, the gap between germline ends came to 18 bases. The CDR3 DNA follows: TGTGCCAGCAGTGGGTTCGGGGTCAGCCAGGGCAATCAGCCCCAGCATTTT. It specifies CASSGFGVSQGNQPQHF.

V is TRBV6-5 and J is TRBJ1-2; D ambiguous. The CDR3 runs 14 residues. V was pared by 0 bases and J by 4 bases, with 9 bases between. CDR1 MNHEY and CDR2 SVGAGI come from the germline V gene. CDR3 amino acids: CASSYSLSRYGYTF. CDR3 DNA: TGTGCCAGCAGTTACTCGCTTTCCCGCTATGGCTACACCTTC.

A remark on this clonotype: A much larger clone differs by one base, so this may be a read error. The chain uses TRBV6-1 and TRBJ1-1; no definite D call. Germline V lookup: CDR1 MNHNS, CDR2 SASEGT. The CDR3 is 12 residues long. The CDR3 is CASLGMNTGAFF. The DNA for the CDR3 is TGTGCCAGCCTGGGAATGAACACTGGAGCTTTCTTT.

V usage is TRBV13 and J usage is TRBJ2-7, with 9 positions matching TRBD1. V was pared by 7 bases and J by 3 bases, with 7 bases of the junction left unmatched. The CDR3 spans 14 residues. CDR1 and CDR2 from the germline V gene are PRHDT and FYEKMQ (reference sequence). Written as DNA, the CDR3 is TGTGCCAGCAATCGTAGACAGGGGGGCTACGAGCAGTACTTC. This sequence encodes CASNRRQGGYEQYF.

This chain uses TRBV12-3 or TRBV12-4 with TRBJ2-1, with D perhaps being TRBD1 or TRBD2 (5 bases each). This CDR3 has 15 residues. V lost 2 bases to trimming and J lost 6 bases, with 14 bases between them. CDR3 DNA sequence: TGTGCCAGCAGTTTAAGGGGCGGGTACTCCAATGAGCAGTTCTTC. Translated: CASSLRGGYSNEQFF.

This clonotype was counted ten times or more. V is TRBV7-9 and J is TRBJ2-5, with TRBD2 matching 11 bases. V lost 4 bases to trimming and J lost 4 bases; unmatched junction nucleotides: 11. CDR1 SEHNR and CDR2 FQNEAQ come from the germline V gene (reference sequence). CDR3 length equals 17 residues. The CDR3 nucleotides read TGTGCCAGCAGCTCTCCCGAGGGACTAGCGGCCGGAGAGACCCAGTACTTC. Translated: CASSSPEGLAAGETQYF.

Notes on this clonotype: A much larger clone differs from this one at a single base, so this may be a read error. The chain joins TRBV6-2 or TRBV6-3 to TRBJ2-3; 9 nucleotides align to TRBD2. CDR1 and CDR2 (germline): MNHEY, SVGEGT. The length of the CDR3 is 15 residues. The CDR3 DNA reads as TGTGCCAGCAGCCAACTAGCGGGTACGTCAGATGCGCAGTATTTT. Its protein is CASSQLAGTSDAQYF.

This clonotype was detected ten times or more. The chain uses TRBV9 and TRBJ2-7; a possible D gene is TRBD2 (6 bases). Germline V CDR1 and CDR2: SGDLS, YYNGEE. Trimming shortened V by 0 bases and J by 3 bases, and 13 bases separated the two germline ends. This CDR3 region has 15 residues. CDR3 nucleotides: TGTGCCAGCAGCGTAGACGGGAGCAGGGACTACGAGCAGTACTTC. This gives the protein CASSVDGSRDYEQYF.

The chain carries TRBV6-2 or TRBV6-3 and TRBJ2-7, with 7 nucleotides matching TRBD2. Losses at the gene ends were 7 bases for V and 1 base for J; bases not matched to a gene: 7. Germline V lookup: CDR1 MNHEY, CDR2 SVGEGT. This CDR3 has 14 residues. The CDR3 DNA sequence: TGTGCCAGCAATAGGGACTACGCATCCTACGAGCAGTACTTC. As protein: CASNRDYASYEQYF.

In this sample, this clonotype turned up many times. The chain has TRBV7-9 and TRBJ2-1, with D unclear. The germline V and J ends were trimmed by 5 bases and 3 bases, with 14 bases remaining between them. The CDR3 has 15 residues. Germline loops: CDR1 SEHNR, CDR2 FQNEAQ (reference sequence). CDR3 DNA: TGTGCCAGCAGCCATCACTCGGATAACTACAATGAGCAGTTCTTC. As protein: CASSHHSDNYNEQFF.

In this sample, this clonotype turned up many times. V is TRBV5-5 and J is TRBJ2-7; 8 bases are a match to TRBD1. The CDR3 totals 16 residues. The germline V gene has CDR1 SGHKS and CDR2 YYEKEE (reference sequence). V lost 5 bases to trimming and J lost 5 bases; unmatched junction nucleotides: 15. CDR3 region: CASRSVMGTGPHEQYF. CDR3 nucleotide sequence: TGTGCCAGCAGGTCTGTTATGGGGACAGGCCCTCACGAGCAGTACTTC.

This clonotype appeared a single time. It is unclear where the CDR3 begins or ends on the DNA, so no DNA is shown, and the CDR3 is as TCRdb lists it. The rearrangement uses TRBV5-1 and TRBJ1-2. Germline CDR1 is SGHRS and CDR2 is YFSETQ. The CDR3 region is 18 residues in length, termini included. The CDR3 reads CASSIYLCSVEDIYGYTF.

In its sample, this clonotype was seen many times. At one boundary the junction diverges from the germline segment, which might be a read error. V and J are TRBV19 and TRBJ2-1; unclear D gene. Per the germline V gene, CDR1 is LNHDA and CDR2 is SQIVND (reference sequence). The CDR3 covers 16 residues. CDR3 amino acids: CASSLEVGAVGNEQFF. The CDR3 coding sequence is TGTGCCAGTAGTCTAGAAGTGGGCGCAGTCGGGAATGAGCAGTTCTTC.

In its sample, this clonotype was seen many times. The chain joins TRBV28 to TRBJ1-5; 8 bases map to TRBD1. In germline, CDR1 is MDHEN, CDR2 SYDVKM. Losses at the gene ends were 5 bases for V and 2 bases for J; bases not matched to a gene: 5. CDR3 size: 15 residues. The CDR3 bases are TGTGCCAGCAGTCCGTGGGGACAGGGCAATCAGCCCCAGCATTTT. Protein sequence: CASSPWGQGNQPQHF.